The 26 T cell receptor beta chains below come from one sample, sequenced in a study of blood T cell repertoires in COVID-19. TCRdb keeps only in-frame clones here, not all; method: immunoSEQ multiplex PCR. The sample lists over 200,000 clones, under 90% seen once, with 3.5% to 4% in the top ten. The specimen sequenced was PBMCs or T cells enriched from blood (not recorded which). The receptors were gathered from a woman in her thirties with acute COVID-19.

Ten or more counts support this clone. V is TRBV6-2 or TRBV6-3 and J is TRBJ2-3; 8 nucleotides match TRBD1. This CDR3 contains 15 residues. The germline V gene has CDR1 MNHEY and CDR2 SVGEGT. The V gene end was trimmed by 4 bases and the J gene end by 2 bases; junction bases not matched to a gene: 5. The CDR3 loop is CASSFGQGSTDTQYF. The CDR3 nucleotides read TGTGCCAGCAGTTTCGGACAGGGATCCACAGATACGCAGTATTTT.

The J gene is TRBJ1-1, the V gene TRBV5-1; tentative D call: TRBD1 (5 bases). The CDR3 totals 15 residues. Trimming stripped 3 bases from V and 4 bases from J, with 16 bases between. Per the germline V gene, CDR1 is SGHRS and CDR2 is YFSETQ. In nucleotides, the CDR3 is TGCGCCAGCAGCTCGAAATTGGGGGGGACCACTGAAGCTTTCTTT. This encodes CASSSKLGGTTEAFF.

The chain carries TRBV7-8 and TRBJ1-6, with 9 bases that match TRBD1. This CDR3 region has 14 residues. The germline V gene has CDR1 SGHVS and CDR2 FQNEAQ. Germline trimming cut 1 base from V and 8 bases from J; bases unmatched to any gene: 0. This chain's CDR3 is CASSLGQGDSPLHF. In DNA form, the CDR3 reads TGTGCCAGCAGCTTAGGACAGGGGGATTCACCCCTCCACTTT.

The chain links TRBV19 to TRBJ1-5; 7 nucleotides match TRBD1. CDR3 size: 15 residues. J gave up 7 bases and V 4 bases, and 10 bases lay outside the gene matches. The germline gives CDR1 LNHDA, CDR2 SQIVND (reference sequence). As DNA, the CDR3 is TGTGCCAGTAGTACCTCAGGGGGTTCTGGGCAGCCCCAGCATTTT. Its translation is CASSTSGGSGQPQHF.

The rearrangement links TRBV19 to TRBJ1-5; TRBD1 is a possible D gene (5 bases). The CDR3 contains 15 residues. Germline V CDR1 and CDR2: LNHDA, SQIVND (reference sequence). The V end was cut by 4 bases, the J end by 2 bases, with 12 bases between. The CDR3, as DNA: TGTGCCAGTAGTACCTGGGGAGGGGGCAATCAGCCCCAGCATTTT. Translated: CASSTWGGGNQPQHF.

V usage is TRBV28 and J usage is TRBJ1-1; 8 bases fit TRBD1. Looked up from germline, CDR1 is MDHEN and CDR2 is SYDVKM. The CDR3 has 12 residues. Trimming took 6 bases from V and 11 from J; bases not matched to a gene: 8. The chain's CDR3 is CASSFRGRGAFF. DNA for the CDR3: TGTGCCAGCAGCTTCAGGGGGCGGGGCGCTTTCTTT.

The chain carries TRBV28 and TRBJ1-5; a weak D match, TRBD1 (5 bases). CDR1 is MDHEN and CDR2 is SYDVKM in the germline V gene. The CDR3 totals 14 residues. Trimming stripped 8 bases from V and 5 bases from J, with 16 bases between. CDR3: CASYDVRDYQPQHF. In DNA, the CDR3 is TGTGCCAGCTACGACGTTCGGGACTATCAGCCCCAGCATTTT.

This clone was counted between two and nine times. This sequence joins TRBV27 and TRBJ2-3; TRBD2 aligns across 11 bases. V was clipped by 0 bases and J by 2 bases; unmatched bases: 7. The CDR3 consists of 18 residues. Germline V gives CDR1 MNHEY, CDR2 SMNVEV (reference sequence). CDR3 region: CASSLSKGTSGATDTQYF. In nucleotides, the CDR3 is TGTGCCAGCAGTTTATCGAAGGGGACTAGCGGAGCCACAGATACGCAGTATTTT.

The V and J genes are TRBV19 and TRBJ2-7; 7 bases map to TRBD1. The CDR3 contains 14 residues. Trimming removed 3 bases from V and 3 bases from J; junction bases left unmatched: 5. Germline V gene sequence: CDR1 LNHDA, CDR2 SQIVND (reference sequence). Here the CDR3 reads CASSMGTAVYEQYF. The DNA for the CDR3 is TGTGCCAGTAGTATGGGGACAGCGGTCTACGAGCAGTACTTC.

The chain carries TRBV27 and TRBJ1-1; D ambiguous. The V and J ends lost 4 bases and 0 bases respectively, with 18 bases between them. This CDR3 region has 17 residues. CDR1 is MNHEY and CDR2 is SMNVEV in the germline V gene (reference sequence). The CDR3 bases are TGTGCCAGCAGTTATCGAGGGTCCCCGCAGATGAACACTGAAGCTTTCTTT. This translates into CASSYRGSPQMNTEAFF.

The chain combines TRBV12-3 or TRBV12-4 with TRBJ1-5; D uncertain. CDR3 length equals 13 residues. V lost 2 bases and J 5 bases, leaving 7 bases between the germline ends. As DNA, the CDR3 is TGTGCCAGCAGTTTACGGGAGGATCAGCCCCAGCATTTT. It codes for CASSLREDQPQHF.

This clone was observed a few times. Other DNA variants within this sample encode the same CDR3. The chain couples TRBV9 to TRBJ1-5; 10 bases match TRBD1. CDR3 length: 14 residues. The V and J ends lost 4 bases and 5 bases, in that order; junction bases with no gene match: 3. CDR1 SGDLS and CDR2 YYNGEE come from the germline V gene. DNA of the CDR3: TGTGCCAGCAGCCCGGGACAGGGGTATCAGCCCCAGCATTTT. Encoded protein: CASSPGQGYQPQHF.

This clone was detected only once. The chain employs TRBV7-2 and TRBJ2-3, with D unresolved. The CDR3 extends over 15 amino acids. V dropped 4 bases and J dropped 2 bases, with 13 bases sitting between them. CDR1 SGHTA and CDR2 FQGNSA come from the germline V gene. Written as DNA, the CDR3 is TGTGCCAGCAGCTCATCGCGCCTCAACACAGATACGCAGTATTTT. This sequence encodes CASSSSRLNTDTQYF.

The CDR3 is CASSIRPTDRNEKLFF. CDR3 nucleotide sequence: TGTGCCAGCAGTATACGACCGACGGACAGAAATGAAAAACTGTTTTTT. This chain joins TRBV11-2 and TRBJ1-4; perhaps TRBD1 as D (6 bases). Germline lookup yields CDR1 SGHAT and CDR2 FQNNGV. V shed 6 bases and J shed 5 bases, with 19 bases lying between them. CDR3 length: 16 residues.

Only one count was recorded for this clone. This rearrangement joins TRBV7-8 to TRBJ1-3; TRBD1 is a possible D gene (6 bases). V was trimmed by 5 bases and J by 0 bases, leaving 17 bases between them. The CDR3 loop spans 17 amino acids. In germline, CDR1 is SGHVS, CDR2 FQNEAQ. CDR3 in amino acids: CASSPAGARYSGNTIYF. The CDR3 DNA sequence: TGTGCCAGCAGCCCTGCGGGGGCTCGTTACTCTGGAAACACCATATATTTT.

The V gene is TRBV28, the J gene TRBJ2-6; perhaps TRBD2 as D (5 bases). The germline V gene has CDR1 MDHEN and CDR2 SYDVKM. CDR3 size: 13 residues. Trimming stripped 7 bases from V and 3 bases from J, with 7 bases between. CDR3 sequence reads: CASMRVGANVLTF. The CDR3 region has the DNA TGTGCCAGCATGCGGGTTGGGGCCAACGTCCTGACTTTC.

The chain has TRBV10-3 and TRBJ2-1, with TRBD2 matching over 10 bases. After removal of 6 bases from V and 0 bases from J, the junction contained 11 bases not matched to a gene. Germline assignment: CDR1 ENHRY and CDR2 SYGVKD. CDR3 length: 18 residues. The CDR3 sequence is CAISRTSGGSSSYNEQFF. The CDR3 nucleotides are TGTGCCATCAGCAGGACTAGCGGAGGCTCAAGCTCCTACAATGAGCAGTTCTTC.

The chain joins TRBV7-6 to TRBJ1-2, with D tentatively TRBD1 (6 bases). Germline lookup yields CDR1 SGHVS and CDR2 FNYEAQ. Trimming pared 5 bases from V and 2 bases from J, leaving 15 bases between. This CDR3 comprises 15 residues. CDR3 bases: TGTGCCAGCAGCCAGGACAGACTATTCAACTATGGCTACACCTTC. Protein: CASSQDRLFNYGYTF.

The rearrangement joins TRBV6-2 or TRBV6-3 to TRBJ1-2, with 7 nucleotides matching TRBD1. CDR3 length equals 13 residues. The V gene's germline CDR1 is MNHEY and CDR2 SVGEGT. The junction had 3 bases not matched to a gene; V was cut back by 4 bases and J by 4 bases. The chain's CDR3 is CASSFPGGYGYTF. In DNA form, the CDR3 reads TGTGCCAGCAGTTTTCCAGGGGGCTATGGCTACACCTTC.

The chain combines TRBV28 with TRBJ2-3, with 8 bases that match TRBD2. Trimming cost V 5 bases and J 6 bases; bases outside gene matches: 16. CDR3 length: 17 residues. Looked up from germline, CDR1 is MDHEN and CDR2 is SYDVKM. The CDR3 reads CASSPPGGGPRGDTQYF. CDR3 nucleotides: TGTGCCAGCAGTCCCCCGGGAGGGGGACCCCGGGGGGATACGCAGTATTTT.

The V gene is TRBV7-2, the J gene TRBJ1-4, with D unclear. Germline V lookup: CDR1 SGHTA, CDR2 FQGNSA. This CDR3 contains 15 residues. V lost 1 base and J lost 6, with 12 bases in between. CDR3 nucleotide sequence: TGTGCCAGCAGCTTAGTGGGCAACACAGATGAAAAACTGTTTTTT. It codes for CASSLVGNTDEKLFF.

Concerning this clone itself: Other DNA sequences from this sample encode an identical CDR3 as well. The chain has TRBV11-2 and TRBJ2-5, with TRBD1 matching over 7 bases. This CDR3 is 13 amino acids long. The V and J ends lost 5 bases and 2 bases, in that order; junction bases with no gene match: 2. The germline V gene encodes CDR1 SGHAT and CDR2 FQNNGV. CDR3 DNA sequence: TGTGCCAGCAGCCGGGACAGACAAGAGACCCAGTACTTC. Amino acid sequence: CASSRDRQETQYF.

This chain uses TRBV28 with TRBJ1-5; 9 nucleotides line up with TRBD1. Germline V gene sequence: CDR1 MDHEN, CDR2 SYDVKM. The CDR3 has 15 amino acids. V dropped 3 bases and J dropped 3; count of bases not matched to a gene: 3. The CDR3 sequence is CASSFRDRDNQPQHF. The DNA of the CDR3 is TGTGCCAGCAGTTTCCGGGACAGGGACAATCAGCCCCAGCATTTT.

This chain joins TRBV28 and TRBJ2-3; D is ambiguous. The CDR3 totals 15 residues. Deletions cut 6 bases from V and 5 bases from J, with 18 bases between. Germline values: CDR1 MDHEN, CDR2 SYDVKM. The CDR3 DNA sequence: TGTGCCAGCAGACGAGGCGCGGATTCGGGAGATACGCAGTATTTT. Protein product: CASRRGADSGDTQYF.

The rearrangement links TRBV7-9 to TRBJ1-1; no firm D call. Germline CDR1 and CDR2: SEHNR and FQNEAQ (reference sequence). CDR3 size: 19 residues. Trimming left V 1 base short and J 1 base short, with 22 bases between. The CDR3 loop reads CASSLVRLVEAAKNTEAFF. CDR3 nucleotides: TGTGCCAGCAGCTTAGTTAGGTTGGTAGAGGCGGCAAAGAACACTGAAGCTTTCTTT.

This CDR3 reads CASSLSAGQAYGYTF. DNA for the CDR3: TGTGCCAGCAGCTTAAGTGCGGGACAGGCCTATGGCTACACCTTC. The chain carries TRBV11-1 and TRBJ1-2; TRBD1 agrees at 8 bases. Germline loops: CDR1 SGHAT, CDR2 FQDESV (reference sequence). J gave up 4 bases and V 2 bases, and 6 bases lay outside the gene matches. This CDR3 region has 15 residues.